The TCR beta chain under discussion was sequenced for a study of cytomegalovirus exposure and HLA in healthy donors. Study outcomes and limitations: A reported reduction in N-insertions relative to the approximately 670-donor mean was seen in an Asian-associated ancestry cluster in a later analysis.

Primers included in the PCR were 60 Vbeta and 13 Jbeta primers. The data were produced by immunoSEQ multiplex PCR, yet TCRdb's version contains in-frame clones alone and is incomplete. The sample has about 110,000 clones; around 77% are singletons. On this clone: Its cognate antigen is unknown.

The germline gives CDR1 KGHSH, CDR2 LQKENI. The trim removed 4 bases at V and 4 bases at J, leaving 8 bases unmatched. The length of the CDR3 is 15 residues. The rearrangement uses TRBV18 and TRBJ2-5, with 8 bases matching TRBD1. The source of this sequence is a male donor in good health and CMV-seronegative. Sequenced sample: PBMCs. The CDR3: CASSLGQGARETQYF. In DNA form, the CDR3 reads TGTGCCAGCTCACTAGGTCAGGGGGCACGAGAGACCCAGTACTTC.